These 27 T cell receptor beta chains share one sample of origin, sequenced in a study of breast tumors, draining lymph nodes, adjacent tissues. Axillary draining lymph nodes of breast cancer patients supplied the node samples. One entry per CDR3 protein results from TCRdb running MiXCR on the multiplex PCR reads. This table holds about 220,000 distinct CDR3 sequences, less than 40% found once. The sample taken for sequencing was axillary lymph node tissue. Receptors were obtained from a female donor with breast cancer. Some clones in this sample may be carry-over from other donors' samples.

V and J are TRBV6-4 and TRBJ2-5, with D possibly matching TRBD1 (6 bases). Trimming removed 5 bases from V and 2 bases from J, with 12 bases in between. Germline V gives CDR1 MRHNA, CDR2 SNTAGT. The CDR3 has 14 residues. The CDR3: CASSFSRGQETQYF. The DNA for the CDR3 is TGTGCCAGCAGTTTCTCGAGGGGGCAAGAGACCCAGTACTTC.

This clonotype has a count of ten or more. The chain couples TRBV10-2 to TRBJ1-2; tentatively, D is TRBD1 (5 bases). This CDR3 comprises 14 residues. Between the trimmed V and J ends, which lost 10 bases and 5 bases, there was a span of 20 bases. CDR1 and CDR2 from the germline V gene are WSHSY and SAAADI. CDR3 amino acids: CATQGGNSLYGYTF. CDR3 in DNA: TGCGCCACCCAGGGAGGGAACTCTTTGTATGGCTACACCTTC.

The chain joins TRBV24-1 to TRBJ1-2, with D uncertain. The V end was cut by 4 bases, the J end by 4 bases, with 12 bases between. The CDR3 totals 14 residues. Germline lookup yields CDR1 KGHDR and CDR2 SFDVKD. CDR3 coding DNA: TGTGCCACCAGTGACCGCCGAGAGGGCTATGGCTACACCTTC. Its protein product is CATSDRREGYGYTF.

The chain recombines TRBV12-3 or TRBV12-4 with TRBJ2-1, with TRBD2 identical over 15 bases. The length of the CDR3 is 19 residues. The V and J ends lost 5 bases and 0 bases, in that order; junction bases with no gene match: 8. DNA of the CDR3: TGTGCCAGCAGTCCGGGACTAGCGGGAGGTGGGCGCTCCTACAATGAGCAGTTCTTC. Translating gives CASSPGLAGGGRSYNEQFF.

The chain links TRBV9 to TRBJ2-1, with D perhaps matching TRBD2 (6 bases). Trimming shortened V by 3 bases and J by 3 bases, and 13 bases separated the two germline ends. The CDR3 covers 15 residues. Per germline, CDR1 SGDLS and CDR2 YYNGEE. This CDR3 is CASSGLGGNYNEQFF. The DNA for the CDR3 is TGTGCCAGCAGCGGGCTGGGGGGTAACTACAATGAGCAGTTCTTC.

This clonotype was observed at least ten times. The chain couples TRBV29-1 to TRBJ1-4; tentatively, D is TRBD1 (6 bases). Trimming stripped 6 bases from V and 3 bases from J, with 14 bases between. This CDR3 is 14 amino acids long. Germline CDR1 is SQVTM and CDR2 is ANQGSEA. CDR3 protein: CSVTLRGSNEKLFF. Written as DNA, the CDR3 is TGCAGCGTGACGCTCAGGGGATCTAATGAAAAACTGTTTTTT.

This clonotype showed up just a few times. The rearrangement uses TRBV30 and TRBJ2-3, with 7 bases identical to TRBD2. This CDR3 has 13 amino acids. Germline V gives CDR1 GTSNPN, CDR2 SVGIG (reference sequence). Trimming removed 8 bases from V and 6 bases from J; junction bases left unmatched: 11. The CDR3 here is CATKGGRTDTQYF. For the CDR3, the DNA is TGTGCCACCAAAGGCGGGAGAACGGATACGCAGTATTTT.

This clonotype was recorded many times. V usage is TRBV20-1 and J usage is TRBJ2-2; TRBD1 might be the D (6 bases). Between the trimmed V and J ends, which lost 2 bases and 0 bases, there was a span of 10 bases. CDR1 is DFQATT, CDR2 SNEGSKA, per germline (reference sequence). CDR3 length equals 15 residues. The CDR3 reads CSARFRDTNTGELFF. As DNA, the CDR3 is TGCAGTGCTAGATTCCGGGACACGAACACCGGGGAGCTGTTTTTT.

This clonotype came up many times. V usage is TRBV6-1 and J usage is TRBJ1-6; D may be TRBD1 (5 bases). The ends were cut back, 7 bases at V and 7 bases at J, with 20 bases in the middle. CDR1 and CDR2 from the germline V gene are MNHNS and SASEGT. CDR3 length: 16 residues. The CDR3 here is CASTLRWGTQNSPLHF. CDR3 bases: TGTGCCAGCACCCTACGATGGGGCACCCAGAATTCACCCCTCCACTTT.

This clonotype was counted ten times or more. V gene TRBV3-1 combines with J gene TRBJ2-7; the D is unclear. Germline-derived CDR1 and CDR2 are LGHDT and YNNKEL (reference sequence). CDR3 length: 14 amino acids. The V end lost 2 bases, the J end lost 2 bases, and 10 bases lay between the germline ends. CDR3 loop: CASSQWQRAYEQYF. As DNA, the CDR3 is TGTGCCAGCAGCCAATGGCAGAGAGCCTACGAGCAGTACTTC.

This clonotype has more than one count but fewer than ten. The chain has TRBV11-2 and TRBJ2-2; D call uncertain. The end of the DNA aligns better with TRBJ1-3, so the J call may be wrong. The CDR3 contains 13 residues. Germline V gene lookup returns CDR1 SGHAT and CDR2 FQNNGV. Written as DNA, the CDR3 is TGTGCCAGCAGCTTCTCCCAGGGAAACACCATATATTTT. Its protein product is CASSFSQGNTIYF.

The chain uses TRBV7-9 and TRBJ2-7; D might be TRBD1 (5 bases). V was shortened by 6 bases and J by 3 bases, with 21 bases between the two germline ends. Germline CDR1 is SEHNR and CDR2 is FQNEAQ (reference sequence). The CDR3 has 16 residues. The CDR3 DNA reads TGTGCCAGCAGTTTAAAGGTCAGGGCCACCTACTACGAGCAGTACTTC. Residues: CASSLKVRATYYEQYF. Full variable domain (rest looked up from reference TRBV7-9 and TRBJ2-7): DTGVSQNPRHKITKRGQNVTFRCDPISEHNRLYWYRQTLGQGPEFLTYFQNEAQLEKSRLLSDRFSAERPKGSFSTLEIQRTEQGDSAMYLCASSLKVRATYYEQYFGPGTRLTVT.

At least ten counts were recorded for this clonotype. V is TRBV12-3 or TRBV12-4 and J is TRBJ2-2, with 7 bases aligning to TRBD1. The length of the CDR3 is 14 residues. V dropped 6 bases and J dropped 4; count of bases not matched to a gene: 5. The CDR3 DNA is TGTGCCAGCAGGCCGACAGGGAGCACCGGGGAGCTGTTTTTT. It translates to CASRPTGSTGELFF.

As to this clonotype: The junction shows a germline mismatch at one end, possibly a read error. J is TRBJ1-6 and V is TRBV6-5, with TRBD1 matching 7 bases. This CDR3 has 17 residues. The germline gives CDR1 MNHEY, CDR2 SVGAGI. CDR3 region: CASSHSGAGGGNSPLHF. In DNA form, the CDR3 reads TGTGCCAGCAGTCACTCTGGGGCAGGGGGTGGGAATTCACCCCTCCACTTT.

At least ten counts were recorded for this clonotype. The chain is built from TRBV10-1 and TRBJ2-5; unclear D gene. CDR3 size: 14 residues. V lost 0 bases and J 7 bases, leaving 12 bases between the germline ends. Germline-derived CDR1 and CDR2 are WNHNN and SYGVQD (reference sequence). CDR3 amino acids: CASSESPAEATQYF. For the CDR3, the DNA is TGCGCCAGCAGTGAGTCCCCAGCTGAGGCGACCCAGTACTTC.

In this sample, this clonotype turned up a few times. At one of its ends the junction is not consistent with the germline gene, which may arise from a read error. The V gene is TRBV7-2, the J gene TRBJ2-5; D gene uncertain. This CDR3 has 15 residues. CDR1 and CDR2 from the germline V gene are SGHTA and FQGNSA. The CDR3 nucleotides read TGTGCCAGCAGCTTAACCTCTGTCTCTCTGGAGACCCAGCACTTC. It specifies CASSLTSVSLETQHF.

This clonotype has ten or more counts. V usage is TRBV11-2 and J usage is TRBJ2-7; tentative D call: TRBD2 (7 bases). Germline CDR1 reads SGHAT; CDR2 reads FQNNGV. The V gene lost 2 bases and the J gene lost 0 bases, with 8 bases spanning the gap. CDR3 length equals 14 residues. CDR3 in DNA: TGTGCCAGCAGCTTAAGGGGGGGCTCCTACGAGCAGTACTTC. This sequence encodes CASSLRGGSYEQYF. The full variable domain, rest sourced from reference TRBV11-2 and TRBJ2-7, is EAGVAQSPRYKIIEKRQSVAFWCNPISGHATLYWYQQILGQGPKLLIQFQNNGVVDDSQLPKDRFSAERLKGVDSTLKIQPAKLEDSAVYLCASSLRGGSYEQYFGPGTRLTVT.

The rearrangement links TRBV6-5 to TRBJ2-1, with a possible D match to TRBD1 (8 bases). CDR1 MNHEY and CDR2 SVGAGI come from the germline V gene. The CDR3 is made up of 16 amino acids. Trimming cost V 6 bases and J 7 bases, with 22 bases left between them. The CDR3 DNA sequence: TGTGCCAGCAGAGAAGCGGGACAGGAGGTGAGAAATGAGCAGTTCTTC. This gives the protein CASREAGQEVRNEQFF.

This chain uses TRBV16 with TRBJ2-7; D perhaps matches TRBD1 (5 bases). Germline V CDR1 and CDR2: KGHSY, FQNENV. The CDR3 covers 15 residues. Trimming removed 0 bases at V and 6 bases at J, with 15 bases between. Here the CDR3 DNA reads TGTGCCAGCAGCCAATCGGGGCAAGGGGTAGGCGAGCAGTACTTC. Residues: CASSQSGQGVGEQYF. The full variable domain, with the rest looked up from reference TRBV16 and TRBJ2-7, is GEEVAQTPKHLVRGEGQKAKLYCAPIKGHSYVFWYQQVLKNEFKFLISFQNENVFDETGMPKERFSAKCLPNSPCSLEIQATKLEDSAVYFCASSQSGQGVGEQYFGPGTRLTVT.

The CDR3: CASSRDLTGPQYF. The DNA for the CDR3 is TGTGCCAGCAGCCGGGATTTAACTGGGCCCCAGTACTTC. This chain uses TRBV7-9 with TRBJ2-5; weak D call: TRBD2 (5 bases). V shed 5 bases and J shed 9 bases, with 16 bases lying between them. Germline lookup yields CDR1 SEHNR and CDR2 FQNEAQ (reference sequence). This CDR3 comprises 13 residues. Full variable domain (remainder filled in from reference TRBV7-9 and TRBJ2-5): DTGVSQNPRHKITKRGQNVTFRCDPISEHNRLYWYRQTLGQGPEFLTYFQNEAQLEKSRLLSDRFSAERPKGSFSTLEIQRTEQGDSAMYLCASSRDLTGPQYFGPGTRLLVL.

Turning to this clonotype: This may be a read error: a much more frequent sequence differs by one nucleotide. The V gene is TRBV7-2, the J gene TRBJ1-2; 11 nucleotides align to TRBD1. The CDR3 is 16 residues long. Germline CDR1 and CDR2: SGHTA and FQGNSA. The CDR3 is CASSTRTGGAHYGHTF. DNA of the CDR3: TGTGCCAGCAGCACGAGGACAGGGGGCGCTCACTATGGCCACACCTTC.

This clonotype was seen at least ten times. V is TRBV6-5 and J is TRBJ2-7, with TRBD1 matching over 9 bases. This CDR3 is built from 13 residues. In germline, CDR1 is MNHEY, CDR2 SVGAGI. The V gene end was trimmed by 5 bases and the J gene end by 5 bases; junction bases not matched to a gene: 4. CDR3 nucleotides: TGTGCCAGCAGTAACAGGGGGCTTGACGAGCAGTACTTC. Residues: CASSNRGLDEQYF.

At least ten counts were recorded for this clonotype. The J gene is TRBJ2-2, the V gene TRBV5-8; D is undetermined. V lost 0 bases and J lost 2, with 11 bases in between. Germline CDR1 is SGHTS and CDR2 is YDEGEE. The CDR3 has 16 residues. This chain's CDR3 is CASSLGLGSNTGELFF. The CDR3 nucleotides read TGTGCCAGCAGCTTGGGCCTAGGATCTAACACCGGGGAGCTGTTTTTT.

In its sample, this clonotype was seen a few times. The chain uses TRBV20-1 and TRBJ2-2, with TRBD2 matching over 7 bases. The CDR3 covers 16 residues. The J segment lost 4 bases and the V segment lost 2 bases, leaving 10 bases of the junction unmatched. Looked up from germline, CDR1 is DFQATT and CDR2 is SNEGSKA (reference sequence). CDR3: CSARTLSGPTTGELFF. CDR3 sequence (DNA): TGCAGTGCTAGAACCCTTAGCGGGCCGACCACCGGGGAGCTGTTTTTT.

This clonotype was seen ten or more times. Here the CDR3 DNA reads TGTGCCAGCAGTGAAGACCAGGCGGGATATGGCTACACCTTC. Protein: CASSEDQAGYGYTF. The chain recombines TRBV2 with TRBJ1-2; no reliable D call. Germline assignment: CDR1 SNHLY and CDR2 FYNNEI. The CDR3 is made up of 14 amino acids. V was cut by 1 base and J by 5 bases, with 11 bases left in between.

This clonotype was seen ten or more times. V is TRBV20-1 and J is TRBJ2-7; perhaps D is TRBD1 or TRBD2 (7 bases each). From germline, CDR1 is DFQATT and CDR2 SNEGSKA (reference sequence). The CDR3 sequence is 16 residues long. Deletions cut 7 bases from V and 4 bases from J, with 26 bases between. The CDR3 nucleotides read TGCAGTGTTAGCTCCCCAGGGGGGGGCGGGTTTTACGAGCAGTACTTC. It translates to CSVSSPGGGGFYEQYF.

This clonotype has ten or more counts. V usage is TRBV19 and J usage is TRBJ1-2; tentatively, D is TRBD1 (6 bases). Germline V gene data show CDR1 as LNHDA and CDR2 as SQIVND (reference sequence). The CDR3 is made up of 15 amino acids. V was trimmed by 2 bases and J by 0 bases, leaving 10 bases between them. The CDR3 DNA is TGTGCCAGTAGTATAACCGGGACACCTAACTATGGCTACACCTTC. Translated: CASSITGTPNYGYTF.